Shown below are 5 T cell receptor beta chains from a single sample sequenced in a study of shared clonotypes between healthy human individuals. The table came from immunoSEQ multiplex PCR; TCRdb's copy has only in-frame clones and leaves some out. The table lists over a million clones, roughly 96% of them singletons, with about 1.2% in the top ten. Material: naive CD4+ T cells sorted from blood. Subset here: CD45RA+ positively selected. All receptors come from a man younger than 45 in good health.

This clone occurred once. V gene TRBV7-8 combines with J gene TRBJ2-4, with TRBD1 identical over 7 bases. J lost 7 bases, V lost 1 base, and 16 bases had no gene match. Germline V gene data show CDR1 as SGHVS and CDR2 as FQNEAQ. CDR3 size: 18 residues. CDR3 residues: CASSLVPVPPTGENIQYF. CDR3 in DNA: TGTGCCAGCAGCTTAGTCCCAGTCCCCCCTACAGGGGAGAACATTCAGTACTTC. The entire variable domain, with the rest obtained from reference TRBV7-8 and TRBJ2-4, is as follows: GAGVSQSPRYKVAKRGQDVALRCDPISGHVSLFWYQQALGQGPEFLTYFQNEAQLDKSGLPSDRFFAERPEGSVSTLKIQRTQQEDSAVYLCASSLVPVPPTGENIQYFGAGTRLSVL.

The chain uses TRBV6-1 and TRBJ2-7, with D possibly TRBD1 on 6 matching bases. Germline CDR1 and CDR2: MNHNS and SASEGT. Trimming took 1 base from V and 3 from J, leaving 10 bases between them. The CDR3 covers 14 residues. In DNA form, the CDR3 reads TGTGCCAGCAGTGAAGGGGGGCAGCTCTACGAGCAGTACTTC. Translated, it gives CASSEGGQLYEQYF.

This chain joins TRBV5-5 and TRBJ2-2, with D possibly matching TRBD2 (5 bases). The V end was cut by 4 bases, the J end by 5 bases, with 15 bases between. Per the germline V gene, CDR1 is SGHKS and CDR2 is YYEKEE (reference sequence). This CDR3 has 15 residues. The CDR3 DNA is TGTGCCAGCAGCCCCGTGAGGGCGCTTACCGGGGAGCTGTTTTTT. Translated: CASSPVRALTGELFF.

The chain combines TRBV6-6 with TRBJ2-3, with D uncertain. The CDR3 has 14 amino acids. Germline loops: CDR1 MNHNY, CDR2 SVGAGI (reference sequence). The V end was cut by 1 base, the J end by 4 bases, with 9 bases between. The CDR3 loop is CASSYLRYPDTQYF. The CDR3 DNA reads TGTGCCAGCAGTTACTTGAGGTACCCAGATACGCAGTATTTT.

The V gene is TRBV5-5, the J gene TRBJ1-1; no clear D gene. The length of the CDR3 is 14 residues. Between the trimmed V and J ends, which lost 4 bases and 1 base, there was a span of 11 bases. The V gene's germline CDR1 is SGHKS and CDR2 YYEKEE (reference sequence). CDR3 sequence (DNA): TGTGCCAGCAGCCAACGTGGAGAGAACACTGAAGCTTTCTTT. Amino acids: CASSQRGENTEAFF.